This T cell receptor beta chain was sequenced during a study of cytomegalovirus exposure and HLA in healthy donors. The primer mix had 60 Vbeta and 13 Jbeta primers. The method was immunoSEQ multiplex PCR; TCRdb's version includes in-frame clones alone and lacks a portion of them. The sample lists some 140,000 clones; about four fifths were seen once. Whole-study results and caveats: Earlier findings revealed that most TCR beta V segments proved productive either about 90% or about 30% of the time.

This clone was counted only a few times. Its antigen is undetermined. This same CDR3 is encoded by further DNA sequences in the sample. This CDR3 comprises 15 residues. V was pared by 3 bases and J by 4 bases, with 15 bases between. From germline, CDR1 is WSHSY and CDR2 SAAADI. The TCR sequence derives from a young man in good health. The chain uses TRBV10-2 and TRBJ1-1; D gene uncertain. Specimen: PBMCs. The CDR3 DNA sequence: TGCGCCAGCAGTGAAGGAAATGTGGGAGTCACTGAAGCTTTCTTT. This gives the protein CASSEGNVGVTEAFF.